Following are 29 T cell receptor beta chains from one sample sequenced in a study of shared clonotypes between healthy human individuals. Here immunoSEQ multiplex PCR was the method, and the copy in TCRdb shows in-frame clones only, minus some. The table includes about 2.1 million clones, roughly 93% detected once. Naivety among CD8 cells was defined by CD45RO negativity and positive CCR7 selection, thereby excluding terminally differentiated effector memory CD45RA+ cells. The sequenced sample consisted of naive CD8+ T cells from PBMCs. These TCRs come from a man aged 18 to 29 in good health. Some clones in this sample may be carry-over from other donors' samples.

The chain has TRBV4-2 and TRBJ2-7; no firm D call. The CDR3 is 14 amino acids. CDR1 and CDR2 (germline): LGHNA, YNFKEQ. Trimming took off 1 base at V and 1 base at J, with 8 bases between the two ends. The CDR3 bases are TGTGCCAGCAGCCAAGGGTCGGAGTCCTACGAGCAGTACTTC. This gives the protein CASSQGSESYEQYF.

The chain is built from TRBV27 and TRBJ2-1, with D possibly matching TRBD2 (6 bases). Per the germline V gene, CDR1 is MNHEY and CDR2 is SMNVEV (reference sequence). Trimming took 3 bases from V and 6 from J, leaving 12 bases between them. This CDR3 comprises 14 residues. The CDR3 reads CASSFKRRGNEQFF. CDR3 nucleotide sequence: TGTGCCAGCAGTTTTAAACGGAGGGGCAATGAGCAGTTCTTC.

In DNA, the CDR3 is TGCGCCAGCAGCTGGACTGATACCTACGAGCAGTACTTC. This codes for CASSWTDTYEQYF. This rearrangement joins TRBV5-1 to TRBJ2-7, with D possibly TRBD2 on 5 matching bases. Germline assignment: CDR1 SGHRS and CDR2 YFSETQ. The CDR3 sequence is 13 residues long. V was cut by 3 bases and J by 2 bases, with 9 bases left in between.

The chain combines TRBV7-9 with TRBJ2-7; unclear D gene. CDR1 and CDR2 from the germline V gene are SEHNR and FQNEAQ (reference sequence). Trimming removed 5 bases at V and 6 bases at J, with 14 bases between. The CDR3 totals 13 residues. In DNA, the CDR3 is TGTGCCAGCAGCCCCCGTTCGCGACCCGAGCAGTACTTC. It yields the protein CASSPRSRPEQYF.

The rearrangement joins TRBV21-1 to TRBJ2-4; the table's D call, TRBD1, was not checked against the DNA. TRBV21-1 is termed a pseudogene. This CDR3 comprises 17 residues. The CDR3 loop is CASSGTTGKEAKNIQYF. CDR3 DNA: TGTGCCAGCAGCGGCACGACAGGGAAAGAAGCCAAAAACATTCAGTACTTC.

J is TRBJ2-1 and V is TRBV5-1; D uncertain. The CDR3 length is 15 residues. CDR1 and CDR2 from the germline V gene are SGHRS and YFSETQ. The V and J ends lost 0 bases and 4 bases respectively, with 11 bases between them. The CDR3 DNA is TGCGCCAGCAGCTTGGCCCCGGATTATTACAATGAGCAGTTCTTC. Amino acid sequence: CASSLAPDYYNEQFF.

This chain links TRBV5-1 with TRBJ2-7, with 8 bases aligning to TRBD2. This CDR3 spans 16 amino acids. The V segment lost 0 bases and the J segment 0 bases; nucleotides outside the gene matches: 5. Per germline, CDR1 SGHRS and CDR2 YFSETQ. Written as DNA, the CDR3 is TGCGCCAGCAGCTTGGTTCCAGCGGGGGACTCCTACGAGCAGTACTTC. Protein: CASSLVPAGDSYEQYF.

The chain's CDR3 is CASRRAGEHEQYF. As DNA, the CDR3 is TGTGCCAGCAGACGTGCTGGGGAGCACGAGCAGTACTTC. This chain uses TRBV28 with TRBJ2-7, with D possibly matching TRBD2 (5 bases). Trimming shortened V by 6 bases and J by 5 bases, and 14 bases separated the two germline ends. CDR3 length: 13 residues. CDR1 and CDR2 (germline): MDHEN, SYDVKM.

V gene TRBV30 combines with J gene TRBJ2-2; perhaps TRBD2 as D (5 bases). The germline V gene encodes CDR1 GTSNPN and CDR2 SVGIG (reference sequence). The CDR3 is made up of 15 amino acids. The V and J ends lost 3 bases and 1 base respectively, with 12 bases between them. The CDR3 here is CAWRAPGLNTGELFF. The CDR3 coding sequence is TGTGCCTGGAGGGCGCCGGGATTGAACACCGGGGAGCTGTTTTTT.

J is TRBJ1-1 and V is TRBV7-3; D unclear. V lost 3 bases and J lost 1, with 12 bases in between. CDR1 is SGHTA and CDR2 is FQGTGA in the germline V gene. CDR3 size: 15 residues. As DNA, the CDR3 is TGTGCCAGCAGCTTGTCCGGTAGCAGGAACACTGAAGCTTTCTTT. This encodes CASSLSGSRNTEAFF.

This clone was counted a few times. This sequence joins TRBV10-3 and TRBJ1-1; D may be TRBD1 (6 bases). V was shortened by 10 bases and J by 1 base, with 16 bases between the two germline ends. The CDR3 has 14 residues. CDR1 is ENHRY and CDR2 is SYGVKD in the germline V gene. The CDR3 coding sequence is TGTGCCACAGAGACAGGAGGTGGGAACACTGAAGCTTTCTTT. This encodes CATETGGGNTEAFF.

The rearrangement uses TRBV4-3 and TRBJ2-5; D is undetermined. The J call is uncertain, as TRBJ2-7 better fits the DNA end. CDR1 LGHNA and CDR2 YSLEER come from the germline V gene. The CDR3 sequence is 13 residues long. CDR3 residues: CASSQDSGHEQYF. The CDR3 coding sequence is TGCGCCAGCAGCCAAGATTCGGGCCACGAGCAGTACTTC.

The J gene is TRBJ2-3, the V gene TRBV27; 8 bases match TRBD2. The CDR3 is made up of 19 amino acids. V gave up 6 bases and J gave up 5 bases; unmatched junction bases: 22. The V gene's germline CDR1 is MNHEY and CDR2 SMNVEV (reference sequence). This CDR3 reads CASSNRGGAGAQKEDTQYF. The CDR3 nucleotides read TGTGCCAGCAGCAACCGGGGGGGGGCGGGAGCGCAAAAGGAAGATACGCAGTATTTT.

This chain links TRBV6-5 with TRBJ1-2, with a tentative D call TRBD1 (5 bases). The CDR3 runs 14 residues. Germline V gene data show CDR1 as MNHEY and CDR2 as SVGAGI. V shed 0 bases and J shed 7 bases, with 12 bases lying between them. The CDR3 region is CASSYSTGVGGYTF. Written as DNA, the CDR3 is TGTGCCAGCAGTTACTCGACGGGGGTAGGTGGCTACACCTTC.

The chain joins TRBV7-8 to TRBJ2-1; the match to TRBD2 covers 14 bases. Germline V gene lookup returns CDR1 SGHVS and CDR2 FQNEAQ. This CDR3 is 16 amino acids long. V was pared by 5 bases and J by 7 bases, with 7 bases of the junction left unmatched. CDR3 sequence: CASSRGLAGVWNEQFF. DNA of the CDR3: TGTGCCAGCAGCCGGGGACTAGCGGGAGTTTGGAATGAGCAGTTCTTC.

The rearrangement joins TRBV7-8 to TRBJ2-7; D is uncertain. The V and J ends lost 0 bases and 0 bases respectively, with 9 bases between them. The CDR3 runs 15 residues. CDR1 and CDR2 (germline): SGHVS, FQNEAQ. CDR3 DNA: TGTGCCAGCAGCTTAGCTGGCTCCCCCTCCTACGAGCAGTACTTC. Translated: CASSLAGSPSYEQYF.

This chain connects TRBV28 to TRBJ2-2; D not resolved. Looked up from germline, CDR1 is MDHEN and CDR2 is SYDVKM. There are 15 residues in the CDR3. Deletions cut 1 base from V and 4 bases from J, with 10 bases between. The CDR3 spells CASSLFSPSTGELFF. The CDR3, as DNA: TGTGCCAGCAGTTTATTTTCGCCATCCACCGGGGAGCTGTTTTTT.

The CDR3 reads CAISEYWGAYEQYF. The CDR3 region has the DNA TGTGCCATCAGTGAGTATTGGGGGGCCTACGAGCAGTACTTC. This rearrangement joins TRBV10-3 to TRBJ2-7; D may be TRBD2 (6 bases). Trimming shortened V by 1 base and J by 2 bases, and 9 bases separated the two germline ends. In germline, CDR1 is ENHRY, CDR2 SYGVKD. CDR3 length: 14 residues.

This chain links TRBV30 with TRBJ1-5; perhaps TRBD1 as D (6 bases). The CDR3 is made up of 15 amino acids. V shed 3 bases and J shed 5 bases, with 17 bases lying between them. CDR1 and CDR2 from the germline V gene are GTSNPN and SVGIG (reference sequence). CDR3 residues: CAWSPKLGGYQPQHF. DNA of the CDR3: TGTGCCTGGAGCCCCAAATTAGGGGGGTATCAGCCCCAGCATTTT.

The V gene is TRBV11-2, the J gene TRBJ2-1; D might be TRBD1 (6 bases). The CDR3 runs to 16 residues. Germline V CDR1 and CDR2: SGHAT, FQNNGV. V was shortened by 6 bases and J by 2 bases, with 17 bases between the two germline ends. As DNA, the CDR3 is TGTGCCAGCAGGCATGGTCGTGGGGGCCCCTACAATGAGCAGTTCTTC. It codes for CASRHGRGGPYNEQFF.

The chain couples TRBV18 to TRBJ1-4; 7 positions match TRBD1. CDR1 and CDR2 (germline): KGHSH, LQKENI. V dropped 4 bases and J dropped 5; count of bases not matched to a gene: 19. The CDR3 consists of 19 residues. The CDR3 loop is CASSQATGQNLYGNEKLFF. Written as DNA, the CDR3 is TGTGCCAGCTCACAAGCGACAGGGCAAAACTTATATGGGAATGAAAAACTGTTTTTT. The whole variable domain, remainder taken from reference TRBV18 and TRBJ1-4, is NAGVMQNPRHLVRRRGQEARLRCSPMKGHSHVYWYRQLPEEGLKFMVYLQKENIIDESGMPKERFSAEFPKEGPSILRIQQVVRGDSAAYFCASSQATGQNLYGNEKLFFGSGTQLSVL.

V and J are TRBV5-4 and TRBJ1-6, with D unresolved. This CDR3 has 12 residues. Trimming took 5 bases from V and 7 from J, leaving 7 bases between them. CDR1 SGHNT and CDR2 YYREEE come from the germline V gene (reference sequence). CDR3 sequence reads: CASSLQNSPLHF. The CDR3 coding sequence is TGTGCCAGCAGTCTCCAAAATTCACCCCTCCACTTT.

CDR3 region: CASSISRRGDTEAFF. The CDR3 DNA reads TGTGCCAGTAGTATTAGTCGACGGGGGGACACTGAAGCTTTCTTT. The rearrangement links TRBV19 to TRBJ1-1, with D perhaps matching TRBD1 (5 bases). This CDR3 is built from 15 residues. V shed 3 bases and J shed 3 bases, with 14 bases lying between them. Per the germline V gene, CDR1 is LNHDA and CDR2 is SQIVND (reference sequence).

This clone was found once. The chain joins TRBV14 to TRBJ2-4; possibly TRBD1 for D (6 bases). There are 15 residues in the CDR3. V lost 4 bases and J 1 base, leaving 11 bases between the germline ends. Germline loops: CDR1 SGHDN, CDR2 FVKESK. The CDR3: CASSPGQGAKNIQYF. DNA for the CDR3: TGTGCCAGCAGCCCGGGGCAGGGGGCCAAAAACATTCAGTACTTC. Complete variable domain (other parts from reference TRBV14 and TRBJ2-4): EAGVTQFPSHSVIEKGQTVTLRCDPISGHDNLYWYRRVMGKEIKFLLHFVKESKQDESGMPNNRFLAERTGGTYSTLKVQPAELEDSGVYFCASSPGQGAKNIQYFGAGTRLSVL.

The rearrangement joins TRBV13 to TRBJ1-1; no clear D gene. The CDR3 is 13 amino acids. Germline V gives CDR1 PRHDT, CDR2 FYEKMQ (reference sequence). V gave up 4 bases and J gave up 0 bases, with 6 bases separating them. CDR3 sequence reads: CASSSQLNTEAFF. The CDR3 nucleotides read TGTGCCAGCAGCTCACAGTTGAACACTGAAGCTTTCTTT. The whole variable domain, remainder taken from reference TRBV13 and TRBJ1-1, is AAGVIQSPRHLIKEKRETATLKCYPIPRHDTVYWYQQGPGQDPQFLISFYEKMQSDKGSIPDRFSAQQFSDYHSELNMSSLELGDSALYFCASSSQLNTEAFFGQGTRLTVV.

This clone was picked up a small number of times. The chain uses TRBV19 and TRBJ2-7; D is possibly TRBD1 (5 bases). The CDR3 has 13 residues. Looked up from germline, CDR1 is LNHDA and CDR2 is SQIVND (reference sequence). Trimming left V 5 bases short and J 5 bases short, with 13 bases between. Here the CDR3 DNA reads TGTGCCAGTAGTCCCAGGGTCCGCGACGAGCAGTACTTC. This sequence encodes CASSPRVRDEQYF.

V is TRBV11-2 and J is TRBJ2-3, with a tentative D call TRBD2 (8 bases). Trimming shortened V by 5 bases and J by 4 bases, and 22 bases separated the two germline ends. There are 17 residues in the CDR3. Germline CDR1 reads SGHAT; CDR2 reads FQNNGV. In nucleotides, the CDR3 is TGTGCCAGCAGCCCAATGGGGACAGCGGGAGTCTCAGATACGCAGTATTTT. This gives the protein CASSPMGTAGVSDTQYF. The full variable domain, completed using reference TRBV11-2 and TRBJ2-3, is EAGVAQSPRYKIIEKRQSVAFWCNPISGHATLYWYQQILGQGPKLLIQFQNNGVVDDSQLPKDRFSAERLKGVDSTLKIQPAKLEDSAVYLCASSPMGTAGVSDTQYFGPGTRLTVL.

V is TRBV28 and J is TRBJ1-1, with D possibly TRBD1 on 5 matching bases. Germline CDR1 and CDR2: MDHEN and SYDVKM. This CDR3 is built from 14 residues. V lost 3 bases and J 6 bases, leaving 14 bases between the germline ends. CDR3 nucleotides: TGTGCCAGCAGTTTTAGGGGCGGGGACGCTGAAGCTTTCTTT. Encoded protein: CASSFRGGDAEAFF. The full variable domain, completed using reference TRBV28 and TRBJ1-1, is DVKVTQSSRYLVKRTGEKVFLECVQDMDHENMFWYRQDPGLGLRLIYFSYDVKMKEKGDIPEGYSVSREKKERFSLILESASTNQTSMYLCASSFRGGDAEAFFGQGTRLTVV.

CDR3 sequence (DNA): TGTGCCAGCAGTTACTCGGAGGGGACCGGGGAGCTGTTTTTT. Its protein is CASSYSEGTGELFF. The V and J genes are TRBV6-6 and TRBJ2-2, with D perhaps TRBD2 (6 bases). The CDR3 sequence is 14 residues long. Per germline, CDR1 MNHNY and CDR2 SVGAGI (reference sequence). V was trimmed by 0 bases and J by 5 bases, leaving 7 bases between them.